This T cell receptor beta chain was observed in a study of Ad26.COV2.S vaccination and SARS-CoV-2 variants. Noted treatment: 19 received Ad26.COV2.S at low or high dose, single or two shots; a few received placebo; per-sample allocation not given. The study sampled participants on day 63 after the first vaccine or placebo injection. The data were produced by immunoSEQ multiplex PCR, yet TCRdb's version contains in-frame clones alone and is incomplete. The sample records about 680,000 clones, 80% to 90% being singletons. Germline loops: CDR1 SQVTM, CDR2 ANQGSEA. This CDR3 is built from 13 residues. V lost 0 bases and J 5 bases, leaving 9 bases between the germline ends.

The sequence came from a person aged 18-65 years who received the Ad26.COV2.S COVID-19 vaccine or a placebo. Sequencing used peripheral blood, obtained in a trial of Ad26.COV2.S vaccine versus placebo. The rearrangement links TRBV29-1 to TRBJ2-3; D uncertain. The CDR3 DNA is TGCAGCGTTGAAGATAACAGACGAGATACGCAGTATTTT. As protein: CSVEDNRRDTQYF.